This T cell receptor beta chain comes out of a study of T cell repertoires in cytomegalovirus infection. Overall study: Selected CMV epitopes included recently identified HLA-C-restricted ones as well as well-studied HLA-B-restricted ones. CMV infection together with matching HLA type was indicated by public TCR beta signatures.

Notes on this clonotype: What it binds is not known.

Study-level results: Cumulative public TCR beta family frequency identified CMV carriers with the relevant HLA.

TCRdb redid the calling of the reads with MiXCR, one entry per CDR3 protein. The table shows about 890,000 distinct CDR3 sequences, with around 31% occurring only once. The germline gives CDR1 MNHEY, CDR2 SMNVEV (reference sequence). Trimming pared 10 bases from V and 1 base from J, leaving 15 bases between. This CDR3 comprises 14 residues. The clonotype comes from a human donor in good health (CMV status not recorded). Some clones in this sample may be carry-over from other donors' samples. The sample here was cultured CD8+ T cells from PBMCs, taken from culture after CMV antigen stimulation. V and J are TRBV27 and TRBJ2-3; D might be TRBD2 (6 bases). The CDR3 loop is CATEARGRTDTQYF. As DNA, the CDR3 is TGTGCCACCGAGGCGCGGGGCCGCACAGATACGCAGTATTTT.